The present entry profiles one T cell receptor beta chain with its context. This receptor's antigen is unknown. No base qualities exist here, and no much larger clone lies one base off it. TCRbeta CDR3 regions were profiled by bias-controlled multiplex PCR amplification of genomic DNA with the immunoSEQ Assay. In the original analysis: The absolute abundance of each unique TCRbeta CDR3 region was quantified after sequences were collapsed and filtered. Differential abundance was tested with two models: a binomial (Fisher-equivalent) model and a beta-binomial model that adds time-dependent variance fitted from healthy donors. Clones with fewer than 5 combined templates were removed, and differential abundance was called for clones with a Benjamini-Hochberg FDR below 0.01. The form v = (b*log(k)+a)^2 was used to model beta-binomial variance as a function of total template count across the two samples. The clones in this table, taken by TCRdb from immuneACCESS, are in-frame only. Not every clone is retained; where verified, under half of the shortfall comes from an unresolved V gene, and the cause of the rest is unknown. That table is the source of V, J and clone size, and D and trimming were worked out from the DNA. The sample table records approximately 100,000 clones; more than 70% of these occur just once. Under 4.5% of the sample is in the top ten clones.

V and J are trimmed by 4 bases and 4 bases, and the gene matches miss 8 bases of the junction. For CDR1 and CDR2, the germline V gene (reference sequence) lists SGHNT and YYREEE. The CDR3 goes from the cysteine to the phenylalanine over 16 residues. The retained sequence is limited to the CDR3, 48 bases, with the frame set at the first base. This specimen comes from a study of identifying expanded T cells in peripheral blood (dated by TCRdb to the late 2010s). About the full investigation: Technical replicates were generated by sequencing separate aliquots of the same genomic DNA pool, and four replicates were compared pairwise.

What the work shows at the level of the full study, not this receptor alone: Between technical replicates the binomial model flagged around 1.3 differentially abundant clones, whereas over around 2 weeks the binomial model flagged about 15 and over roughly 4 weeks around 20. For all healthy donors, the variance in clone template counts between two-week samples rose significantly as total template count increased. Across all healthy-donor time intervals, the beta-binomial model significantly lowered both the number of clones called differentially abundant and the false-positive rate. The authors expected biological variance in healthy repertoires might increase further over much longer intervals such as months to years.

During the collection period, no immune events, such as infections, were documented for the healthy donors. Time-dependent variance in a beta-binomial model of T-cell clone differential abundance was calibrated using healthy-donor blood repertoires as a training cohort. There were some ten healthy donors in the training cohort, of whom 3 were female and 7 were male. An age range of about 25 to 64 years, with an average of roughly 45 years, was recorded for the donors. Whole blood, obtained from a commercial supplier, was collected from each healthy donor at three time points spaced approximately 15 days apart. For immunosequencing, genomic DNA was extracted from unsorted whole blood.

The chain links TRBV5-4 with TRBJ1-2, with 12 bases matching TRBD1. This receptor was obtained from a person aged 18 to 69 in good health. The sequenced material came from blood. The CDR3 is CASSPGTGGFIYGYTF. Here is the DNA: TGTGCCAGCAGCCCCGGGACAGGGGGCTTCATCTATGGCTACACCTTC.